A selection of T cell receptor beta chains follows, all from one sample in a study of cytomegalovirus exposure and HLA in healthy donors. TCRdb's copy holds only in-frame clones and misses some; the assay was immunoSEQ multiplex PCR. The data show some 66,000 clones, more than 70% seen once. The sequenced material came from PBMCs. These receptors came from a man in his forties in good health and CMV-seronegative. The CDR3 runs from the conserved cysteine through the conserved F or W. The order of the fields is clone size, V gene, J gene, CDR3 length, D gene, CDR3 protein, CDR3 DNA. D genes are given only for firm matches. Size is stated for part of the rows, as once, few or many counts, or as a class when the clone is expanded.

>few|TRBV9|TRBJ2-3|14|.
CASSAWTSTDTQYF
TGTGCCAGCAGCGCATGGACTAGCACAGATACGCAGTATTTT
>.|TRBV6-1|TRBJ2-6|14|TRBD1
CASTGTGGVNVLTF
TGTGCCAGCACCGGGACAGGGGGTGTCAACGTCCTGACTTTC
>.|TRBV7-9|TRBJ2-1|17|TRBD1
CASSLALTGVSYNEQFF
TGTGCCAGCAGCTTAGCTTTAACAGGGGTCTCCTACAATGAGCAGTTCTTC
>.|TRBV18|TRBJ2-7|15|TRBD1
CASSLGQGAHYEQYF
TGTGCCAGCTCTCTTGGACAGGGGGCCCACTACGAGCAGTACTTC
>.|TRBV5-6|TRBJ2-3|13|.
CASSLPGVDTQYF
TGTGCCAGCAGCTTACCAGGGGTAGATACGCAGTATTTT
>.|TRBV19|TRBJ2-2|14|.
CASSIRGGGRELFF
TGTGCCAGTAGTATCCGGGGCGGAGGGCGGGAGCTGTTTTTT
>.|TRBV7-6|TRBJ2-7|13|.
CASSLAGEYEQYF
TGTGCCAGCAGCTTAGCGGGAGAGTACGAGCAGTACTTC
>.|TRBV7-9|TRBJ2-2|14|TRBD2
CASSSWTSGAGGIF
TGTGCCAGCAGCTCCTGGACTAGCGGCGCCGGGGGGATTTTT
>.|TRBV5-1|TRBJ1-1|15|TRBD1
CASSLVLRGLAEAFF
TGCGCCAGCAGCTTGGTTCTCAGGGGGCTGGCTGAAGCTTTCTTT
>.|TRBV5-4|TRBJ2-2|16|TRBD2
CASSLRTSGGGGELFF
TGTGCCAGCAGCTTACGGACTAGCGGGGGGGGCGGGGAGCTGTTTTTT
>.|TRBV2|TRBJ1-5|14|.
CASSLGGNNQPQHF
TGTGCCAGCAGCCTCGGGGGGAATAATCAGCCCCAGCATTTT
>once|TRBV21-1|TRBJ2-7|14|.
CASSPRTRTYEQYF
TGTGCCAGCAGCCCCAGAACCAGAACCTACGAGCAGTACTTC
>.|TRBV23-1|TRBJ2-7|15|.
CASSQSLRASYEQYF
TGCGCCAGCAGTCAATCTCTCAGGGCGTCCTACGAGCAGTACTTC
>.|TRBV6-5|TRBJ2-7|14|.
CASSYGRELYEQYF
TGTGCCAGCAGTTACGGGCGGGAACTCTACGAGCAGTACTTC
>.|TRBV11-2|TRBJ1-6|16|.
CASSLGRGIYNSPLHF
TGTGCCAGCAGCTTAGGCCGAGGGATCTATAATTCACCCCTCCACTTT
>.|TRBV5-1|TRBJ2-7|15|.
CASSLGGPPTYEQYF
TGCGCCAGCAGCTTGGGAGGGCCCCCCACCTACGAGCAGTACTTC
>.|TRBV5-4|TRBJ1-4|16|.
CASSLTGHATNEKLFF
TGTGCCAGCAGCTTAACTGGACATGCAACTAATGAAAAACTGTTTTTT
>.|TRBV12-5|TRBJ1-5|16|.
CASGLGIRASNQPQHF
TGTGCTAGTGGTTTAGGGATCAGGGCGTCCAATCAGCCCCAGCATTTT
>few|TRBV10-3|TRBJ1-6|15|.
CAISERTPDNSPLHF
TGTGCCATCAGTGAGCGGACACCAGATAATTCACCCCTCCACTTT
>.|TRBV5-4|TRBJ2-5|16|TRBD2
CASRTLITSGQETQYF
TGTGCCAGCAGAACCCTGATTACTAGCGGCCAAGAGACCCAGTACTTC
>once|TRBV5-1|TRBJ2-1|16|TRBD1
CASSLGDRVLRYEQFF
TGCGCCAGCAGCTTGGGGGACAGAGTGCTTCGGTATGAGCAGTTCTTC
>.|TRBV5-1|TRBJ1-4|13|.
CASSRDQGEKLFF
TGCGCCAGCAGCAGAGATCAGGGGGAAAAACTGTTTTTT
>.|TRBV5-5|TRBJ2-7|14|.
CASSQKAGDYEQYF
TGTGCCAGCAGCCAAAAAGCAGGAGACTACGAGCAGTACTTC
>.|TRBV27|TRBJ2-2|14|.
CASSLRRGEGELFF
TGTGCCAGCAGTTTGCGCCGGGGAGAAGGGGAGCTGTTTTTT
>medium-sized|TRBV6-4|TRBJ2-2|14|TRBD2
CASSYGLESGELFF
TGTGCCAGCAGTTACGGACTAGAGAGCGGGGAGCTGTTTTTT
>.|TRBV6-6|TRBJ1-1|15|TRBD1
CASSYDREMNTEAFF
TGTGCCAGCAGTTACGACAGGGAGATGAACACTGAAGCTTTCTTT